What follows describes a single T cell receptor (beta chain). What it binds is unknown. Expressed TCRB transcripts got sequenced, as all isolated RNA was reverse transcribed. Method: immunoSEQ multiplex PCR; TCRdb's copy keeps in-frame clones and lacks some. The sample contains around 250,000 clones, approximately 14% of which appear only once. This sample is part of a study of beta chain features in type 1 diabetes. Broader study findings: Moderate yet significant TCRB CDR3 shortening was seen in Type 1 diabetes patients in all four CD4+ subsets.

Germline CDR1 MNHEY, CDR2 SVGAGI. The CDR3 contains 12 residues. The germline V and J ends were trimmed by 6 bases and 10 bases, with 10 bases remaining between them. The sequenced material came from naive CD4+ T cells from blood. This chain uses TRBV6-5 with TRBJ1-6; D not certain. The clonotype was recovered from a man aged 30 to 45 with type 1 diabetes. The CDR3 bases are TGTGCCAGCAGCCCGAGGCTGTCACCCCTCCACTTT. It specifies CASSPRLSPLHF.